Listed below are T cell receptor beta chains from one sample, sequenced in a study of OX40 agonist ivuxolimab in advanced cancers. The data were produced by immunoSEQ multiplex PCR, yet TCRdb's version contains in-frame clones alone and is incomplete. The sample records tens of thousands of clones, about 80% being singletons. The sequencing used CD4+ or CD8+ T cells sorted from blood, collected in a trial of the OX40 agonist ivuxolimab. These receptors were obtained from an adult with an advanced solid tumor such as melanoma, head and neck, liver or kidney cancer. Both conserved end residues are part of each CDR3. A D gene is named only where the DNA matches it firmly. Clone size appears in some rows only: once, few, many, or a class for an expanded clone.

TRBV28	.	13	TRBJ1-4	.	TGTGCCAGCAGGGGGCCTAATAATGAAAAACTGTTTTTT	CASRGPNNEKLFF
TRBV2	few	13	TRBJ1-2	.	TGTGCCAGCACCTCCGGCCGTACCTATGGCTACACCTTC	CASTSGRTYGYTF
TRBV7-8	.	13	TRBJ1-5	.	TGTGCCAGCAGCCGGAGGGGCAATCAGCCCCAGCATTTT	CASSRRGNQPQHF
TRBV6-5	.	16	TRBJ1-3	TRBD1	TGTGCCAGCAGTTCCAACCCGGGACAGTTTGGAAACACCATATATTTT	CASSSNPGQFGNTIYF
TRBV19	.	15	TRBJ1-5	TRBD1	TGTGCCAGTAGCACCGGGACAGGGGACAATCAGCCCCAGCATTTT	CASSTGTGDNQPQHF
TRBV6-5	.	15	TRBJ1-3	.	TGTGCCAGCAGTTCCCTCAGGGCATTTGGAAACACCATATATTTT	CASSSLRAFGNTIYF
TRBV7-2	once	14	TRBJ2-7	.	TGTGCCAGCAGCTTAGCGCAAACCAGGGGGGAACAGTACTTC	CASSLAQTRGEQYF
TRBV19	.	16	TRBJ2-1	.	TGTGCCAGTAGTATATCTTCGGGGGTTCCTTACAATGAGCAGTTCTTC	CASSISSGVPYNEQFF
TRBV6-4	.	16	TRBJ2-3	TRBD2	TGTGCCAGCAGTGAATCCGAGCGGGGCAGCACAGATACGCAGTATTTT	CASSESERGSTDTQYF
TRBV5-1	.	14	TRBJ1-2	TRBD1	TGCGCCAGCAGCTCGACAGGGGATGACTATGGCTACACCTTC	CASSSTGDDYGYTF
TRBV6-6	.	15	TRBJ2-3	TRBD2	TGTGCCAGCAGTTACCCTAGCGGGGCCACAGATACGCAGTATTTT	CASSYPSGATDTQYF
TRBV27	few	13	TRBJ1-5	.	TGTGCCAGCACCGCCGGGAGGAACCAGCCCCAGCATTTT	CASTAGRNQPQHF
TRBV7-9	once	17	TRBJ1-2	.	TGTGCCAGCAGCTGGGAGGTCTTCGAGGATATGAACTATGGCTACACCTTC	CASSWEVFEDMNYGYTF